Here is one TCR beta chain with its context. The antigen is undetermined. The sample originates from a study of T cell responses to AZD1222 COVID-19 vaccine. The study, taken as a whole, reports: Donors were chiefly white British, with a greater number of females, and clonal diversity was perhaps underestimated. Spike-specific TCR breadth and depth grew following two AZD1222 doses. Repertoire collection took place solely once the T cell response had peaked.

Assay used: immunoSEQ multiplex PCR; TCRdb lists only in-frame clones, some missing. The sample lists some 100,000 clones, roughly 89% occurring once. The sequence derives from an adult in good health. The sample here was peripheral blood, taken on day 0 of AZD1222 vaccination.

In DNA form, the CDR3 reads TGTGCCAGCAGCCCACAGACAGATCAGCCCCAGCATTTT. This codes for CASSPQTDQPQHF. The gene calls are TRBV11-2 and TRBJ1-5, with a weak D call TRBD1 (5 bases). V gave up 5 bases and J gave up 5 bases, with 10 bases separating them. There are 13 residues in the CDR3. Germline-derived CDR1 and CDR2 are SGHAT and FQNNGV.